A single sample is the source of the 19 T cell receptor beta chains below, sequenced in a study of regulatory and conventional T cells in RAG deficiency. Sequenced by immunoSEQ multiplex PCR; TCRdb stores in-frame clones only, minus some. The table lists roughly 32,000 clones, approximately 96% of them singletons. Conventional CD4+ T cells were sorted from blood as CD25-low CD127-high cells. This sample was shared with a second study, whose subject was regulatory T cells. In that study: Primers: 52 TRBV forward and 13 TRBJ reverse.

What was sequenced was CD25- CD4+ T cells sorted from blood. These receptor sequences come from a human donor in good health.

The chain combines TRBV2 with TRBJ1-1, with D tentatively TRBD1 (6 bases). The CDR3 is 14 amino acids. Germline values: CDR1 SNHLY, CDR2 FYNNEI. The germline V and J ends were trimmed by 6 bases and 6 bases, with 17 bases remaining between them. The CDR3 reads CASRQDSQTAEAFF. The DNA for the CDR3 is TGTGCCAGCAGACAGGACAGTCAAACCGCTGAAGCTTTCTTT.

The gene calls are TRBV13 and TRBJ1-2, with 7 bases lining up with TRBD1. Trimming at V came to 3 bases and at J to 8 bases, leaving 6 bases not matched to a gene. This CDR3 region has 13 residues. Germline V gives CDR1 PRHDT, CDR2 FYEKMQ (reference sequence). The CDR3 sequence is CASSFNRGRGYTF. The CDR3 DNA follows: TGTGCCAGCAGCTTCAACAGGGGACGCGGCTACACCTTC.

DNA for the CDR3: TGTGCCAGTAGTATAGAAAACTGGAGCTCTGGAAACACCATATATTTT. Translation: CASSIENWSSGNTIYF. The gene calls are TRBV19 and TRBJ1-3, with D unresolved. Trimming took 0 bases from V and 0 from J, leaving 9 bases between them. Germline CDR1 is LNHDA and CDR2 is SQIVND (reference sequence). CDR3 length equals 16 residues.

The J gene is TRBJ2-7, the V gene TRBV6-5; 7 bases line up with TRBD1. The CDR3 extends over 14 amino acids. Per the germline V gene, CDR1 is MNHEY and CDR2 is SVGAGI. V lost 5 bases to trimming and J lost 2 bases; unmatched junction nucleotides: 6. CDR3 in DNA: TGTGCCAGCAGTGGGGACAGCCCGCCCTACGAGCAGTACTTC. This codes for CASSGDSPPYEQYF.

The chain joins TRBV6-5 to TRBJ1-2; no clear D gene. Looked up from germline, CDR1 is MNHEY and CDR2 is SVGAGI. V was clipped by 11 bases and J by 7 bases, with 26 bases between them. CDR3 size: 15 residues. The CDR3 sequence is CASSRIGEKKSGYTF. The DNA for the CDR3 is TGTGCCTCCTCAAGGATCGGGGAAAAAAAGAGTGGCTACACCTTC.

This chain links TRBV5-8 with TRBJ1-1; D is possibly TRBD1 (5 bases). This CDR3 has 14 residues. V shed 4 bases and J shed 5 bases, with 15 bases lying between them. Germline V lookup: CDR1 SGHTS, CDR2 YDEGEE. CDR3 region: CASSLLGGKTEAFF. In nucleotides, the CDR3 is TGTGCCAGCAGCCTGCTGGGGGGAAAAACTGAAGCTTTCTTT.

This sequence joins TRBV18 and TRBJ2-5, with 11 nucleotides matching TRBD2. CDR1 is KGHSH, CDR2 LQKENI, per germline. V lost 4 bases, J lost 0 bases, and 1 base stayed unmatched. This CDR3 is 15 amino acids long. CDR3 sequence (DNA): TGTGCCAGCTCACGACTAGCGGGGTACCAAGAGACCCAGTACTTC. Protein sequence: CASSRLAGYQETQYF. Supplemented by reference TRBV18 and TRBJ2-5, the full variable domain reads NAGVMQNPRHLVRRRGQEARLRCSPMKGHSHVYWYRQLPEEGLKFMVYLQKENIIDESGMPKERFSAEFPKEGPSILRIQQVVRGDSAAYFCASSRLAGYQETQYFGPGTRLLVL.

The chain combines TRBV20-1 with TRBJ1-1, with 7 bases fitting TRBD1. V lost 5 bases and J lost 12; bases outside the gene matches: 6. The CDR3 is 10 amino acids. Germline assignment: CDR1 DFQATT and CDR2 SNEGSKA (reference sequence). For the CDR3, the DNA is TGCAGTGCTGCACAGGGGATGCCTTTCTTT. This encodes CSAAQGMPFF.

The chain uses TRBV9 and TRBJ1-3; no reliable D call. The V gene lost 0 bases and the J gene lost 0 bases, with 10 bases spanning the gap. In germline, CDR1 is SGDLS, CDR2 YYNGEE. The length of the CDR3 is 16 residues. CDR3 protein: CASSVAVRDSGNTIYF. The CDR3, as DNA: TGTGCCAGCAGCGTAGCAGTTCGGGACTCTGGAAACACCATATATTTT. Filled out from reference TRBV9 and TRBJ1-3, the complete variable domain reads DSGVTQTPKHLITATGQRVTLRCSPRSGDLSVYWYQQSLDQGLQFLIQYYNGEERAKGNILERFSAQQFPDLHSELNLSSLELGDSALYFCASSVAVRDSGNTIYFGEGSWLTVV.

This chain connects TRBV19 to TRBJ2-2, with D uncertain. V lost 3 bases and J lost 3, with 8 bases in between. Germline assignment: CDR1 LNHDA and CDR2 SQIVND (reference sequence). The CDR3 totals 14 residues. CDR3 sequence: CASSITSDTGELFF. In nucleotides, the CDR3 is TGTGCCAGTAGTATTACCTCGGACACCGGGGAGCTGTTTTTT.

The chain joins TRBV5-1 to TRBJ2-7; 8 positions match TRBD1. CDR1 and CDR2 from the germline V gene are SGHRS and YFSETQ. Losses at the gene ends were 2 bases for V and 4 bases for J; bases not matched to a gene: 8. This CDR3 contains 15 residues. CDR3 protein: CASSLRDRGSYEQYF. Here the CDR3 DNA reads TGCGCCAGCAGCTTAAGAGACAGGGGTTCTTACGAGCAGTACTTC. Full variable domain (rest looked up from reference TRBV5-1 and TRBJ2-7): KAGVTQTPRYLIKTRGQQVTLSCSPISGHRSVSWYQQTPGQGLQFLFEYFSETQRNKGNFPGRFSGRQFSNSRSEMNVSTLELGDSALYLCASSLRDRGSYEQYFGPGTRLTVT.

The rearrangement joins TRBV4-1 to TRBJ1-3; D is uncertain. V was pared by 1 base and J by 0 bases, with 10 bases between. This CDR3 is 16 amino acids long. CDR1 and CDR2 (germline): MGHRA, YSYEKL. As DNA, the CDR3 is TGCGCCAGCAGCCAAGTTGCGGGGAACTCTGGAAACACCATATATTTT. It specifies CASSQVAGNSGNTIYF.

This chain links TRBV5-1 with TRBJ2-1, with D possibly matching TRBD2 (5 bases). V was trimmed by 3 bases and J by 6 bases, leaving 16 bases between them. The CDR3 has 15 residues. The germline gives CDR1 SGHRS, CDR2 YFSETQ. This CDR3 reads CASSSEPVGSNEQFF. CDR3 nucleotide sequence: TGCGCCAGCAGCTCCGAACCCGTAGGGAGCAATGAGCAGTTCTTC.

CDR3 bases: TGTGCCAGCTCACCACTCCAGGTATCGAACACCGGGGAGCTGTTTTTT. Translated: CASSPLQVSNTGELFF. The chain couples TRBV18 to TRBJ2-2; D is ambiguous. CDR1 and CDR2 from the germline V gene are KGHSH and LQKENI. Trimming left V 1 base short and J 0 bases short, with 9 bases between. The CDR3 is made up of 16 amino acids.

The chain employs TRBV5-6 and TRBJ2-7; TRBD2 might be the D (5 bases). V lost 3 bases, J lost 7 bases, and 17 bases lay in between. Germline loops: CDR1 SGHDT, CDR2 YYEEEE. The CDR3 is 14 amino acids. Written as DNA, the CDR3 is TGTGCCAGCAGCTCAACCGAGGGTGCGAGGGAGCAGTACTTC. Translating it yields CASSSTEGAREQYF.

CDR3 region: CASSLMRGGSQPQHF. Written as DNA, the CDR3 is TGTGCCAGCAGTTTAATGAGGGGAGGTTCTCAGCCCCAGCATTTT. V and J are TRBV27 and TRBJ1-5, with D perhaps TRBD1 (5 bases). The V gene's germline CDR1 is MNHEY and CDR2 SMNVEV (reference sequence). The CDR3 is made up of 15 amino acids. Trimming stripped 2 bases from V and 6 bases from J, with 14 bases between.

The V and J genes are TRBV5-1 and TRBJ1-2, with 8 bases aligning to TRBD1. After removal of 0 bases from V and 7 bases from J, the junction contained 17 bases not matched to a gene. Per the germline V gene, CDR1 is SGHRS and CDR2 is YFSETQ. This CDR3 is 18 amino acids long. The CDR3 nucleotides are TGCGCCAGCAGCTTGGACTCTGGCAGGGGGCGGCTGGTTGGTGGCTACACCTTC. It is translated as CASSLDSGRGRLVGGYTF.

The genes are TRBV30 and TRBJ2-5, with D perhaps TRBD1 (5 bases). The ends were cut back, 1 base at V and 5 bases at J, with 11 bases in the middle. This CDR3 is built from 13 residues. Germline CDR1 is GTSNPN and CDR2 is SVGIG (reference sequence). The CDR3 nucleotides are TGTGCCTGGAGTGGGACAATGGGGGAGACCCAGTACTTC. Translating gives CAWSGTMGETQYF.

The chain carries TRBV14 and TRBJ1-1, with a possible D match to TRBD1 (5 bases). V lost 0 bases, J lost 6 bases, and 8 bases lay in between. This CDR3 has 13 amino acids. Germline CDR1 SGHDN, CDR2 FVKESK. The CDR3 DNA follows: TGTGCCAGCAGCCAAGACAGGGTTTCTGAAGCTTTCTTT. It encodes CASSQDRVSEAFF.